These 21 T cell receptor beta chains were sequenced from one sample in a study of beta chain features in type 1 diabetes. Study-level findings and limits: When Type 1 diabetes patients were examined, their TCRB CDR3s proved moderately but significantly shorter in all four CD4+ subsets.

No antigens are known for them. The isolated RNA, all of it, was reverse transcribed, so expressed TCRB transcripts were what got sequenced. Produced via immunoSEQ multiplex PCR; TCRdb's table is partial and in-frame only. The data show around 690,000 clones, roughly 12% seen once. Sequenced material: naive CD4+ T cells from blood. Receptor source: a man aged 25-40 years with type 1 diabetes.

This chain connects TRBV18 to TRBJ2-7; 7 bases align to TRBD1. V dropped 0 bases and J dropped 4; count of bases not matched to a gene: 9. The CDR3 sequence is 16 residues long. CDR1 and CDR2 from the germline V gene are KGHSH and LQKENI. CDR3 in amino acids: CASSPPKGANSYEQYF. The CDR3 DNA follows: TGTGCCAGCTCACCACCGAAGGGGGCAAATTCGTACGAGCAGTACTTC.

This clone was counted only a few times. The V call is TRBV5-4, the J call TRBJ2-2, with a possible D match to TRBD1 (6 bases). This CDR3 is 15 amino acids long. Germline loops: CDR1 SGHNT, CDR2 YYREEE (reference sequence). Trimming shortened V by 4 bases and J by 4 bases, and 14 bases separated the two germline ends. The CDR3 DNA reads TGTGCCAGCAGCCTTCCAGGGGCCGGCACCGGGGAGCTGTTTTTT. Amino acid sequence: CASSLPGAGTGELFF.

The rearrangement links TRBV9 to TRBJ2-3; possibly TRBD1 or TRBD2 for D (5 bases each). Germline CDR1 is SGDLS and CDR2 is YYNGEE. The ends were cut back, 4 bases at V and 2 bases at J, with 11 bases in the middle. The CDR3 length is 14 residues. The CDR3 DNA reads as TGTGCCAGCAGCCCCGGGACCTCCACAGATACGCAGTATTTT. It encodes CASSPGTSTDTQYF.

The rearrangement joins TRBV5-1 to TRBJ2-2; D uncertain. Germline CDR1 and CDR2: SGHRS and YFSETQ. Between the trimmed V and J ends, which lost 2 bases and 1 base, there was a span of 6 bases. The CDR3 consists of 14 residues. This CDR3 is CASSLDLNTGELFF. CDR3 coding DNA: TGCGCCAGCAGCTTAGATTTGAACACCGGGGAGCTGTTTTTT.

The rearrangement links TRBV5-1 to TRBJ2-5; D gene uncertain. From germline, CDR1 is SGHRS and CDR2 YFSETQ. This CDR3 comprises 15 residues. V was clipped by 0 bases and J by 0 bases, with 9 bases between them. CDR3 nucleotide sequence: TGCGCCAGCAGCTTGGATTTGGCAGACCAAGAGACCCAGTACTTC. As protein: CASSLDLADQETQYF.

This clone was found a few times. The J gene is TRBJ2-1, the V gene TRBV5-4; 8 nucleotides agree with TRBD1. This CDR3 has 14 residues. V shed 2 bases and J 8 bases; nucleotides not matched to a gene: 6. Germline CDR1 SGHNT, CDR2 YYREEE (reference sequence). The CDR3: CASSFNRGVHEQFF. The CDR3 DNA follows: TGTGCCAGCAGCTTCAACAGGGGGGTCCATGAGCAGTTCTTC.

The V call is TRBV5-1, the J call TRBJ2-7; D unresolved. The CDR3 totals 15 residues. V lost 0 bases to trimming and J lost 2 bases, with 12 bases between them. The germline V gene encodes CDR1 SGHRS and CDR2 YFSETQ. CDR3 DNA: TGCGCCAGCAGCTTGGGTGCGACGGATCCCTACGAGCAGTACTTC. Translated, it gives CASSLGATDPYEQYF.

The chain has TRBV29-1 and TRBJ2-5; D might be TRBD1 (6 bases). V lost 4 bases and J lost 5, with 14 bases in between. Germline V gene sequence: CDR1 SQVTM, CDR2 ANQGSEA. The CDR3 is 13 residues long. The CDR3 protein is CSVGGTRWETQYF. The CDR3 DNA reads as TGCAGCGTTGGGGGGACAAGGTGGGAGACCCAGTACTTC.

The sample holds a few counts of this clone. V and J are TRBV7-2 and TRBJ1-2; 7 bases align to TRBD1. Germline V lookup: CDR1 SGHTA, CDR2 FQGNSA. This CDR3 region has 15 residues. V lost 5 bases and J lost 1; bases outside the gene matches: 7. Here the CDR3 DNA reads TGTGCCAGCAGCCAACAGGGGAAGAGTAACTATGGCTACACCTTC. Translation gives CASSQQGKSNYGYTF.

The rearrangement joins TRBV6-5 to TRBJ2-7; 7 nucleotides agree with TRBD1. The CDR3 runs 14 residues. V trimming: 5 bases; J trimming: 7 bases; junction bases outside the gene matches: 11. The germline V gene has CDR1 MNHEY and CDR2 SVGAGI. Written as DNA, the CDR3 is TGTGCCAGCAGTCGGGACAGCTACTACGGGGAGCAGTACTTC. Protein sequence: CASSRDSYYGEQYF.

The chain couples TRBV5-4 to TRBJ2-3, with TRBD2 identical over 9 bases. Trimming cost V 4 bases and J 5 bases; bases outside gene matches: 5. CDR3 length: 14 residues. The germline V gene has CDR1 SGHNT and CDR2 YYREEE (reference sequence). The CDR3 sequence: CASSPRGGKDTQYF. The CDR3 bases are TGTGCCAGCAGCCCGCGGGGGGGCAAAGATACGCAGTATTTT.

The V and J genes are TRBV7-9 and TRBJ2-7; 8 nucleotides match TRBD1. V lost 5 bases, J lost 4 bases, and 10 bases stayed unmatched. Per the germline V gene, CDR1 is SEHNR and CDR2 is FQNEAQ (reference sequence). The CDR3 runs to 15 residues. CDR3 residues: CASSPQGGVSYEQYF. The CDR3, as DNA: TGTGCCAGCAGCCCACAGGGGGGAGTCTCGTACGAGCAGTACTTC.

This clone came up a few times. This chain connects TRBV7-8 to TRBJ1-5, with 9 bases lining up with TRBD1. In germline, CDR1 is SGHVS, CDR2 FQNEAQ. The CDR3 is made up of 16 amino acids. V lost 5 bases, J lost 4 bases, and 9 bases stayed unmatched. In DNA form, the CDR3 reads TGTGCCAGCAGCCAACGGGGACAGGGTTGGAATCAGCCCCAGCATTTT. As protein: CASSQRGQGWNQPQHF.

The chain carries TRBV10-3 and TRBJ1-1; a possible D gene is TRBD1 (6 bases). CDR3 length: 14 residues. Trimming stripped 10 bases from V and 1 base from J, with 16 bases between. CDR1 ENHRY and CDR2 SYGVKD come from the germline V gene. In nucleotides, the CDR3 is TGTGCCACAGGACAGCCGACGCCGAACACTGAAGCTTTCTTT. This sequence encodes CATGQPTPNTEAFF.

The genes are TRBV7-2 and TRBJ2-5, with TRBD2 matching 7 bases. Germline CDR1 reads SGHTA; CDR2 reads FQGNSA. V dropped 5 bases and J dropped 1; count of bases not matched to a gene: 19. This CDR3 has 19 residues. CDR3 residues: CASSLDPGRGYWGQETQYF. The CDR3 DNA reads TGTGCCAGCAGCCTTGACCCTGGGCGGGGGTATTGGGGCCAAGAGACCCAGTACTTC.

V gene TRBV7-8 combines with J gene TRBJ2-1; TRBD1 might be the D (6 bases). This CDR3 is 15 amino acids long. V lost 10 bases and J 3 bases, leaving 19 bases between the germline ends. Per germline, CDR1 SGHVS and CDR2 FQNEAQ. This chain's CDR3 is CATHQQGRGYNEQFF. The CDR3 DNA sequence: TGTGCCACCCACCAACAGGGAAGAGGCTACAATGAGCAGTTCTTC.

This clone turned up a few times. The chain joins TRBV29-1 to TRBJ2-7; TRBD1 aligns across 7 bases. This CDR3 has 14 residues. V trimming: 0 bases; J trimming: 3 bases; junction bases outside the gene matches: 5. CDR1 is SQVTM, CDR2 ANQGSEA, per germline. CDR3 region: CSVEDPAGGYEQYF. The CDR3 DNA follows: TGCAGCGTTGAAGATCCGGCAGGGGGCTACGAGCAGTACTTC.

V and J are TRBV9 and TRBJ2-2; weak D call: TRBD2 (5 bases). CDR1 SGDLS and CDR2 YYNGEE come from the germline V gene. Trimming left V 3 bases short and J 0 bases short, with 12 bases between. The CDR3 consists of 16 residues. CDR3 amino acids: CASSGSTGANTGELFF. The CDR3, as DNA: TGTGCCAGCAGCGGAAGTACCGGGGCGAACACCGGGGAGCTGTTTTTT.

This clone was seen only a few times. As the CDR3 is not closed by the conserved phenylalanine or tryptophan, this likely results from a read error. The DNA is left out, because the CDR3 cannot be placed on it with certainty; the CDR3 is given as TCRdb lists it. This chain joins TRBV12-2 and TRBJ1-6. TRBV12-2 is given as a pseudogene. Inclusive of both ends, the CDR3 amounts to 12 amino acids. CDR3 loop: CASRLVGTVDRI.

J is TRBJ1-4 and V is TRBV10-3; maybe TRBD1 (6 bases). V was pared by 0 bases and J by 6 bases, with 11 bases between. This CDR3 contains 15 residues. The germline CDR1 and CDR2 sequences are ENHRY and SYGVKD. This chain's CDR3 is CAISESRQGYEKLFF. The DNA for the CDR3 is TGTGCCATCAGTGAGTCGCGCCAGGGGTATGAAAAACTGTTTTTT.

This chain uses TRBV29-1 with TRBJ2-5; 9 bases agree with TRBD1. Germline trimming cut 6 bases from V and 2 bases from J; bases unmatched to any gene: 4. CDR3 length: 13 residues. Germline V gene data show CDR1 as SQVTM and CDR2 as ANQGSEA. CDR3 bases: TGCAGCGTGGGACAGGGAGGTCAAGAGACCCAGTACTTC. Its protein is CSVGQGGQETQYF.